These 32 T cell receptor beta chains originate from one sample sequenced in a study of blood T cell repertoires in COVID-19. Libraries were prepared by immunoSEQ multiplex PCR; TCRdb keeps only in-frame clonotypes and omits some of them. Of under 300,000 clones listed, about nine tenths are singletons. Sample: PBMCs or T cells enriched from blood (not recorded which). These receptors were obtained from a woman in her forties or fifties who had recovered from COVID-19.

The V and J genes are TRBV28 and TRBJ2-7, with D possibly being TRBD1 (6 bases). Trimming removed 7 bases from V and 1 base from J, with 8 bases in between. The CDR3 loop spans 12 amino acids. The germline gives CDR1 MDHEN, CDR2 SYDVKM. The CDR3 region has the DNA TGTGCCAGCAATAGGGGGTCCTACGAGCAGTACTTC. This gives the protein CASNRGSYEQYF.

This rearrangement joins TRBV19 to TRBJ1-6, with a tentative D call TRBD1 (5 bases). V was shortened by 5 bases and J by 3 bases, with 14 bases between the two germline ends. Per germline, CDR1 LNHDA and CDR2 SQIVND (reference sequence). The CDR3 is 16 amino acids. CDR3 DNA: TGTGCCAGTAGTCCCCAATCAGGGTTCTATAATTCACCCCTCCACTTT. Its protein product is CASSPQSGFYNSPLHF.

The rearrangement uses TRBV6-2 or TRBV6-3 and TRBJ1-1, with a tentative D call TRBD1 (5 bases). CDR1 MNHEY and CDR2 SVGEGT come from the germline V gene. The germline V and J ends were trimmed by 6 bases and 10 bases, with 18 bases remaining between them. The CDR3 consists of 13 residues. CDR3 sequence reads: CASSDQGQIRAFF. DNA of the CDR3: TGTGCCAGCAGCGATCAGGGCCAAATCCGAGCTTTCTTT.

This CDR3 reads CASRGYNEQFF. The DNA of the CDR3 is TGTGCCAGCCGCGGCTACAATGAGCAGTTCTTC. This chain uses TRBV12-3 or TRBV12-4 with TRBJ2-1, with D unclear. This CDR3 spans 11 amino acids. Trimming removed 8 bases from V and 3 bases from J, with 5 bases in between.

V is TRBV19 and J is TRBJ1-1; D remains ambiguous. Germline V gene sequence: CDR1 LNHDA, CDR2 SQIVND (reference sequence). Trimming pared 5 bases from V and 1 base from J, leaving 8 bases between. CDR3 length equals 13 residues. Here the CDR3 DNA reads TGTGCCAGTAGTCAAAACAGGAACACTGAAGCTTTCTTT. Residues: CASSQNRNTEAFF.

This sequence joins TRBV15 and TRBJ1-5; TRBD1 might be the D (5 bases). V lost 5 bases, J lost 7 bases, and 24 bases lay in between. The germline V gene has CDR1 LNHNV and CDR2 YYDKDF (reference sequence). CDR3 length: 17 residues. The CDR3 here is CATSESRLQGNPQPQHF. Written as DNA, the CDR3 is TGTGCCACCAGCGAGAGCCGGCTTCAGGGAAATCCGCAGCCCCAGCATTTT.

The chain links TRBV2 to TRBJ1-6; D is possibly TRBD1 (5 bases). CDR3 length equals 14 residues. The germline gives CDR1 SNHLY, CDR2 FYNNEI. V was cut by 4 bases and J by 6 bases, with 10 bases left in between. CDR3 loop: CASSVRQINSPLHF. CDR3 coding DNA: TGTGCCAGCAGTGTTAGACAGATTAATTCACCCCTCCACTTT.

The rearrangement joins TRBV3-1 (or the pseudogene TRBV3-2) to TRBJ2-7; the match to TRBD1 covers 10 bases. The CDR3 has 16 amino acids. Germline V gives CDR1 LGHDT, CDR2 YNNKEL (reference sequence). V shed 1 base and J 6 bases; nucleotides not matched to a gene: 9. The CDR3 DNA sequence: TGTGCCAGCAGCCAAGGACAGGGGGCGGGTATGCCCGAGCAGTACTTC. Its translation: CASSQGQGAGMPEQYF.

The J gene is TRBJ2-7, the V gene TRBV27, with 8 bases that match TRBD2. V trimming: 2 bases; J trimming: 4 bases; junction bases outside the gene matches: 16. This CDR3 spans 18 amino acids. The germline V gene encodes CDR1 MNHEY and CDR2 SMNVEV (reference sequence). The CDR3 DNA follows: TGTGCCAGCAGTTTAGCCTCCCTCAGAGGCGGGAGGTTATACGAGCAGTACTTC. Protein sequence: CASSLASLRGGRLYEQYF.

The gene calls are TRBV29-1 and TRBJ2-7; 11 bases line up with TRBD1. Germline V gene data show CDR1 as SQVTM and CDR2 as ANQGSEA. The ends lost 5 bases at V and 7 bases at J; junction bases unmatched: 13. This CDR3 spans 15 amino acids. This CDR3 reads CSVRHRDRGIWEQYF. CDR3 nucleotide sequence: TGCAGCGTTCGTCATAGGGACAGGGGGATTTGGGAGCAGTACTTC.

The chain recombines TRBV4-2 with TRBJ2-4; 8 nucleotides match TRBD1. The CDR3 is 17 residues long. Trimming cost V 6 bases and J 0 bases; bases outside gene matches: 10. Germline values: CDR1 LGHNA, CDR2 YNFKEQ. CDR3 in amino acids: CASSPMDRVGAKNIQYF. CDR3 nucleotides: TGTGCCAGCAGTCCTATGGACAGGGTGGGAGCCAAAAACATTCAGTACTTC.

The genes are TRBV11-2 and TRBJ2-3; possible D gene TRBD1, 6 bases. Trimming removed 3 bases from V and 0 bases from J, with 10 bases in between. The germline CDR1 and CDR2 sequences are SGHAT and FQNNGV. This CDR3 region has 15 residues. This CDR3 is CASSLGASSTDTQYF. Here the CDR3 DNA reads TGTGCCAGCAGCTTGGGGGCGTCTAGCACAGATACGCAGTATTTT.

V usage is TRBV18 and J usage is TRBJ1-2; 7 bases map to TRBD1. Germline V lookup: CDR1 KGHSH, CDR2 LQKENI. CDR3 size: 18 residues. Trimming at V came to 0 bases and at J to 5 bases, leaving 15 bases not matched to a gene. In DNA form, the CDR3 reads TGTGCCAGCTCACCACCTGTTCCAGGGGGGATTCCTTATTATGGCTACACCTTC. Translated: CASSPPVPGGIPYYGYTF.

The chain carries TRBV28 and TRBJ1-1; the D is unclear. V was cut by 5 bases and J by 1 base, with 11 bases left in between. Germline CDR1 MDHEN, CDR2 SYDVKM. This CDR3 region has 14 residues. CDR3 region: CASSLTQKNTEAFF. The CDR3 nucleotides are TGTGCCAGCAGTCTAACACAGAAGAACACTGAAGCTTTCTTT.

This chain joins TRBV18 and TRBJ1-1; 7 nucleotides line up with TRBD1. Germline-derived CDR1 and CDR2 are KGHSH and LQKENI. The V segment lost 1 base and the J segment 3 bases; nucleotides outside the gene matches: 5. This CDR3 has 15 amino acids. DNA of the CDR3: TGTGCCAGCTCACCACTGACAGGGAGAGACACTGAAGCTTTCTTT. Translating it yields CASSPLTGRDTEAFF.

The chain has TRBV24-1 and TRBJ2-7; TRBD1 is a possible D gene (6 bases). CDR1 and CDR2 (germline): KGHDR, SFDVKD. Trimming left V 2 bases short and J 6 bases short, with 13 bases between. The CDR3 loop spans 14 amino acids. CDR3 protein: CATSDSGQVREQYF. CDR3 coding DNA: TGTGCCACCAGTGATTCGGGACAAGTACGCGAGCAGTACTTC.

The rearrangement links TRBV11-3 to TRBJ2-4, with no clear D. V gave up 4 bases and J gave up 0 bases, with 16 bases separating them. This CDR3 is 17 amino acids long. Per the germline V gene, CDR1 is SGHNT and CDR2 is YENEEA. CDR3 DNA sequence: TGTGCCAGCAGCTGCACGGTACCTAGACTAGCCAAAAACATTCAGTACTTC. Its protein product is CASSCTVPRLAKNIQYF.

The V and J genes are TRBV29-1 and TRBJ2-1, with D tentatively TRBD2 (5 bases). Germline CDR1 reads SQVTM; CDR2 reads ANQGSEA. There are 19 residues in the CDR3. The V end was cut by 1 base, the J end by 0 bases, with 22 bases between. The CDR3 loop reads CSVEASGGAFLPSYNEQFF. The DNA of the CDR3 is TGCAGCGTTGAAGCGAGCGGAGGAGCCTTCCTACCCTCCTACAATGAGCAGTTCTTC.

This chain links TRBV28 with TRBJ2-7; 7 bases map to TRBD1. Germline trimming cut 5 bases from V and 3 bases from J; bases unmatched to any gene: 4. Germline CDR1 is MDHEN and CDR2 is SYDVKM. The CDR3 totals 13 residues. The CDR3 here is CASSLGTDYEQYF. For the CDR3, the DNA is TGTGCCAGCAGTCTCGGGACAGACTACGAGCAGTACTTC.

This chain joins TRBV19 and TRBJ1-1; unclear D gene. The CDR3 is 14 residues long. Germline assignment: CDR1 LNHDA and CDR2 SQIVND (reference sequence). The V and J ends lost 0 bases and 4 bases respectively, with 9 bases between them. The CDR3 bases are TGTGCCAGTAGTATAGACTCTCGGTCCACTGAAGCTTTCTTT. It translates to CASSIDSRSTEAFF.

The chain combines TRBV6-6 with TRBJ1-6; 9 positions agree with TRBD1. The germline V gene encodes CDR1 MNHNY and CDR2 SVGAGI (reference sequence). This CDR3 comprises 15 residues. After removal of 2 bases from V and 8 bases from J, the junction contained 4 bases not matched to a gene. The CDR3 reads CASSYEDRGYSPLHF. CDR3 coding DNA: TGTGCCAGCAGTTACGAGGACAGGGGATATTCACCCCTCCACTTT.

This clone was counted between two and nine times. This CDR3 reads CASSPRQGAEGNTIYF. The CDR3 DNA sequence: TGTGCCAGCTCACCCCGACAGGGGGCAGAGGGAAACACCATATATTTT. This chain connects TRBV18 to TRBJ1-3; 10 positions match TRBD1. The germline CDR1 and CDR2 sequences are KGHSH and LQKENI. CDR3 length: 16 residues. With 3 bases clipped from V and 4 bases from J, the junction kept 6 bases outside the gene matches.

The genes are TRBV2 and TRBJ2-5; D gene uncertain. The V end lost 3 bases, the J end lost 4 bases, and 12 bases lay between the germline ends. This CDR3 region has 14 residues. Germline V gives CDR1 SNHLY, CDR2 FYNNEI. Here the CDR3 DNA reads TGTGCCAGCAGTGATGACGGGTTTCGAGAGACCCAGTACTTC. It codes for CASSDDGFRETQYF.

The CDR3 coding sequence is TGTGCCAGCTCAACGACATGGGAGCAGTTCTTC. This codes for CASSTTWEQFF. This rearrangement joins TRBV18 to TRBJ2-1; D is uncertain. The CDR3 is made up of 11 amino acids. Trimming shortened V by 5 bases and J by 10 bases, and 9 bases separated the two germline ends. The germline V gene has CDR1 KGHSH and CDR2 LQKENI.

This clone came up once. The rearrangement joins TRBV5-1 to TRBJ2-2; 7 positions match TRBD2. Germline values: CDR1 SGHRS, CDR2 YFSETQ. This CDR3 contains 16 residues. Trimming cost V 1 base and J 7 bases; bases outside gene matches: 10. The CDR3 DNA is TGCGCCAGCAGCTTGTACGCGGGACTAAAAGGCGGGGAGCTGTTTTTT. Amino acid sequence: CASSLYAGLKGGELFF. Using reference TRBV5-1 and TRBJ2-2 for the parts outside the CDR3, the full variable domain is KAGVTQTPRYLIKTRGQQVTLSCSPISGHRSVSWYQQTPGQGLQFLFEYFSETQRNKGNFPGRFSGRQFSNSRSEMNVSTLELGDSALYLCASSLYAGLKGGELFFGEGSRLTVL.

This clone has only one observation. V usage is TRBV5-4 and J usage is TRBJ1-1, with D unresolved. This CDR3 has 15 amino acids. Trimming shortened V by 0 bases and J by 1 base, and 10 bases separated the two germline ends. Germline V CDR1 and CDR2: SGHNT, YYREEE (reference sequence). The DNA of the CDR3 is TGTGCCAGCAGCTTGGGAGGAGAAAGGAACACTGAAGCTTTCTTT. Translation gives CASSLGGERNTEAFF.

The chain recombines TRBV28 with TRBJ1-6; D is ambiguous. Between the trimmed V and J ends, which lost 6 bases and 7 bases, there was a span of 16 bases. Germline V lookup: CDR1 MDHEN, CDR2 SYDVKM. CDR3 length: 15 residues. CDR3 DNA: TGTGCCAGCAGCTCCCGGAAGACATGGAATTCACCCCTCCACTTT. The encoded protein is CASSSRKTWNSPLHF.

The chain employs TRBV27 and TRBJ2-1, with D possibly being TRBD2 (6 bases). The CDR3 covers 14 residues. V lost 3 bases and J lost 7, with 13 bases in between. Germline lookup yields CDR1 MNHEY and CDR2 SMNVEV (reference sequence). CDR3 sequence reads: CASSFSQTRNEQFF. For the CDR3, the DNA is TGTGCCAGCAGTTTTTCCCAGACTAGAAATGAGCAGTTCTTC.

The CDR3, as DNA: TGTGCCAGCAGCTTGGGGACAGGGGCCCCAGTCTACACCTTC. It encodes CASSLGTGAPVYTF. The chain uses TRBV5-6 and TRBJ1-2; 9 bases agree with TRBD1. With 0 bases clipped from V and 10 bases from J, the junction kept 7 bases outside the gene matches. This CDR3 has 14 amino acids. Germline V lookup: CDR1 SGHDT, CDR2 YYEEEE.

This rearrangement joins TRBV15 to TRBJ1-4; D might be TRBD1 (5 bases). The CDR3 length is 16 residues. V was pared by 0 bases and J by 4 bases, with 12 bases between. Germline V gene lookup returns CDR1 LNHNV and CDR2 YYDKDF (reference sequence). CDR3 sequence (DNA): TGTGCCACCAGCAGAGACGCTGGGGGGGTTAATGAAAAACTGTTTTTT. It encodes CATSRDAGGVNEKLFF.

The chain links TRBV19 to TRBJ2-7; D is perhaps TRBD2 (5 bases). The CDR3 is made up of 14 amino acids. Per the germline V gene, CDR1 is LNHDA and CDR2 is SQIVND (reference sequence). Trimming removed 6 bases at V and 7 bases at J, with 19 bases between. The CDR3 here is CASREVGGENEQYF. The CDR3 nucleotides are TGTGCCAGTAGGGAGGTAGGCGGTGAGAATGAGCAGTACTTC.

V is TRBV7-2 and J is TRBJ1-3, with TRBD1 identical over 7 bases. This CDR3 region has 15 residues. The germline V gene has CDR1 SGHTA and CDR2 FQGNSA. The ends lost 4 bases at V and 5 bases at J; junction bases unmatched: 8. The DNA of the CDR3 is TGTGCCAGCAGCTCCTTTCCGGGACAGAGAAACACCATATATTTT. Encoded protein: CASSSFPGQRNTIYF. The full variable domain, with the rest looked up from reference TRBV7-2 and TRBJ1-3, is GAGVSQSPSNKVTEKGKDVELRCDPISGHTALYWYRQSLGQGLEFLIYFQGNSAPDKSGLPSDRFSAERTGGSVSTLTIQRTQQEDSAVYLCASSSFPGQRNTIYFGEGSWLTVV.